This T cell receptor beta chain was captured in a study of T cell responses to AZD1222 COVID-19 vaccine. Concerning this clone: The antigen remains unidentified.

Study-level findings and limits: There were mostly white British donors and more females than males, and clonal diversity was possibly underestimated.

TCRdb keeps only in-frame clones here, not all; method: immunoSEQ multiplex PCR. The table shows roughly 100,000 clones, with 90% occurring only once. After removal of 4 bases from V and 10 bases from J, the junction contained 14 bases not matched to a gene. CDR1 and CDR2 from the germline V gene are LGHDT and YNNKEL (reference sequence). The length of the CDR3 is 16 residues. The chain has TRBV3-1 (or the pseudogene TRBV3-2) and TRBJ2-3, with TRBD2 identical over 10 bases. The material was peripheral blood, obtained on day 0 of AZD1222 vaccination. The clonotype was recovered from an adult in good health. CDR3 coding DNA: TGTGCCAGCAGCCCGTTCGGAGCGGGGGGGGTGATTGCGCAGTATTTT. This codes for CASSPFGAGGVIAQYF.